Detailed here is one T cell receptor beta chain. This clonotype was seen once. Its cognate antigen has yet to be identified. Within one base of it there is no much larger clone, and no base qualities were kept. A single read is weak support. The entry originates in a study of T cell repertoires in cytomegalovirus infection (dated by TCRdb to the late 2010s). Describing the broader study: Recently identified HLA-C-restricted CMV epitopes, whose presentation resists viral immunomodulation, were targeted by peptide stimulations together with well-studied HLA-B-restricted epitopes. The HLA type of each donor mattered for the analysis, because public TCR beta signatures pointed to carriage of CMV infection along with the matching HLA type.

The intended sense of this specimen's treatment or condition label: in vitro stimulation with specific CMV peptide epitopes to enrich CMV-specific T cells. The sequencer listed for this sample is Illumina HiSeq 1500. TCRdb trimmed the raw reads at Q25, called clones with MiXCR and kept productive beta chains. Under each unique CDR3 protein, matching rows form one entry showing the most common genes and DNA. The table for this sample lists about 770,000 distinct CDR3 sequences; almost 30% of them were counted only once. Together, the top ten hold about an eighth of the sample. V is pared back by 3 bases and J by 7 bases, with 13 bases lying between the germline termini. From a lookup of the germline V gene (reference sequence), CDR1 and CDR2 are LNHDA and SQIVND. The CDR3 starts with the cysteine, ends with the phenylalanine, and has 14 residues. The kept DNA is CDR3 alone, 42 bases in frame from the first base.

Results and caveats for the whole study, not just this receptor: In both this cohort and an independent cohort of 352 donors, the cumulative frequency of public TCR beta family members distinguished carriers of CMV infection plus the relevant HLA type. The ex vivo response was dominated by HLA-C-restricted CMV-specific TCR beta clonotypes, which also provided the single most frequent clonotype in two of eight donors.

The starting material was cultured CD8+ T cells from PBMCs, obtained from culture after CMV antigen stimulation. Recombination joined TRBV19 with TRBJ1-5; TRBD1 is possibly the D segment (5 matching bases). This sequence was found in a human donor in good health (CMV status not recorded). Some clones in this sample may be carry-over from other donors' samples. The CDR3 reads CASSILRAGQPQHF. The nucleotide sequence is TGTGCCAGTAGTATCCTCAGGGCTGGACAGCCCCAGCATTTT.